A single sample is the source of the 17 T cell receptor beta chains below, sequenced in a study of blood T cell repertoires in COVID-19 (dated by TCRdb to the early 2020s). Libraries were built with the immunoSEQ multiplex PCR assay. TCRdb mirrors the immuneACCESS table, restricted to in-frame sequences. Some clones are absent from its copies; in checked studies, under half trace to an unresolved V gene, and the reason for the others is unknown. This sample holds 160,000 or so clones; over 70% were observed only once. Of the sample, approximately 3.6% falls within the top ten clones. Sample: PBMCs or T cells enriched from blood (not recorded which). These TCRs come from a woman between 55 and 75 years old who had recovered from COVID-19.

The chain is built from TRBV5-1 and TRBJ2-7, with 8 bases lining up with TRBD2. Germline V CDR1 and CDR2: SGHRS, YFSETQ. There are 15 residues in the CDR3. The V gene end was trimmed by 7 bases and the J gene end by 5 bases; junction bases not matched to a gene: 14. The CDR3 here is CASAVDLAGGDEQYF. CDR3 nucleotide sequence: TGCGCCAGCGCTGTAGACTTGGCGGGGGGCGACGAGCAGTACTTC.

The chain has TRBV30 and TRBJ1-4; 7 bases align to TRBD1. J gave up 4 bases and V 6 bases, and 5 bases lay outside the gene matches. The CDR3 runs to 13 residues. CDR1 and CDR2 from the germline V gene are GTSNPN and SVGIG (reference sequence). The chain's CDR3 is CACPGQFNEKLFF. In DNA form, the CDR3 reads TGTGCCTGCCCGGGACAGTTTAATGAAAAACTGTTTTTT.

V is TRBV12-5 and J is TRBJ2-7, with D unclear. V lost 1 base and J 2 bases, leaving 9 bases between the germline ends. Germline V gene data show CDR1 as LGHNT and CDR2 as FRNRAP. The CDR3 is 14 residues long. As DNA, the CDR3 is TGTGCTAGTGGTTTGGACATACGTCCCTACGAGCAGTACTTC. Translation: CASGLDIRPYEQYF.

The V and J genes are TRBV3-1 (or the pseudogene TRBV3-2) and TRBJ1-5; D unresolved. Germline V gene lookup returns CDR1 LGHDT and CDR2 YNNKEL (reference sequence). The CDR3 covers 13 residues. V shed 5 bases and J shed 2 bases, with 7 bases lying between them. CDR3 sequence reads: CASSNTGNQPQHF. CDR3 sequence (DNA): TGTGCCAGCAGCAACACAGGCAATCAGCCCCAGCATTTT.

This clone is a singleton in its sample. The chain joins TRBV5-1 to TRBJ1-5; 8 bases agree with TRBD1. This CDR3 has 15 amino acids. Per germline, CDR1 SGHRS and CDR2 YFSETQ. The V and J ends lost 4 bases and 2 bases, in that order; junction bases with no gene match: 5. In DNA, the CDR3 is TGCGCCAGCAGCGCTTCAGGGGGCGGCAATCAGCCCCAGCATTTT. It translates to CASSASGGGNQPQHF.

The chain employs TRBV9 and TRBJ2-2; 8 bases line up with TRBD1. Germline V gene lookup returns CDR1 SGDLS and CDR2 YYNGEE. V lost 6 bases to trimming and J lost 6 bases; unmatched junction nucleotides: 10. The CDR3 totals 15 residues. The CDR3 reads CASNPDRDGPGELFF. The CDR3 nucleotides are TGTGCCAGCAACCCGGACAGGGATGGACCCGGGGAGCTGTTTTTT.

The chain couples TRBV5-1 to TRBJ1-4; 10 bases map to TRBD1. CDR1 and CDR2 (germline): SGHRS, YFSETQ. The CDR3 consists of 15 residues. The J segment lost 8 bases and the V segment lost 2 bases, leaving 6 bases of the junction unmatched. The CDR3 is CASSFSGTGAEKLFF. The CDR3, as DNA: TGCGCCAGCAGCTTCAGCGGGACAGGGGCCGAAAAACTGTTTTTT. Complete variable domain (other parts from reference TRBV5-1 and TRBJ1-4): KAGVTQTPRYLIKTRGQQVTLSCSPISGHRSVSWYQQTPGQGLQFLFEYFSETQRNKGNFPGRFSGRQFSNSRSEMNVSTLELGDSALYLCASSFSGTGAEKLFFGSGTQLSVL.

The rearrangement uses TRBV7-2 and TRBJ2-5, with 7 bases that match TRBD2. J was trimmed by 4 bases and V by 0 bases; bases with no gene match: 11. Germline V lookup: CDR1 SGHTA, CDR2 FQGNSA. The CDR3 is made up of 17 amino acids. Here the CDR3 reads CASSLALLAVRTETQYF. As DNA, the CDR3 is TGTGCCAGCAGCTTAGCGCTCCTAGCGGTGAGGACAGAGACCCAGTACTTC.

J is TRBJ1-1 and V is TRBV15; D call uncertain. The CDR3 length is 14 residues. The V gene's germline CDR1 is LNHNV and CDR2 YYDKDF (reference sequence). The V end lost 3 bases, the J end lost 1 base, and 9 bases lay between the germline ends. In nucleotides, the CDR3 is TGTGCCACCAGCAGGGAACTAGCGAACACTGAAGCTTTCTTT. As protein: CATSRELANTEAFF.

This clone was detected only a few times. The V and J genes are TRBV14 and TRBJ2-1; D perhaps matches TRBD2 (6 bases). This CDR3 is built from 18 residues. The V gene's germline CDR1 is SGHDN and CDR2 FVKESK. With 4 bases removed from V and 3 bases from J, the gap between germline ends came to 22 bases. The CDR3 region is CASSPAKGPTSYYNEQFF. The CDR3 bases are TGTGCCAGCAGCCCCGCCAAAGGCCCCACTAGCTACTACAATGAGCAGTTCTTC.

V usage is TRBV5-1 and J usage is TRBJ2-1; TRBD2 might be the D (6 bases). Trimming pared 0 bases from V and 6 bases from J, leaving 13 bases between. The CDR3 covers 15 residues. The germline V gene has CDR1 SGHRS and CDR2 YFSETQ. The CDR3 region is CASSLASGRPNEQFF. As DNA, the CDR3 is TGCGCCAGCAGCTTGGCATCGGGGAGGCCCAATGAGCAGTTCTTC.

The rearrangement joins TRBV5-1 to TRBJ1-4; TRBD1 agrees at 11 bases. This CDR3 spans 15 amino acids. From germline, CDR1 is SGHRS and CDR2 YFSETQ. J was trimmed by 7 bases and V by 4 bases; bases with no gene match: 6. CDR3 nucleotides: TGCGCCAGCAGCACAGGACAGGGGGCTGGTGAAAAACTGTTTTTT. This gives the protein CASSTGQGAGEKLFF.

CDR3 region: CASSTRTGSYGNTIYF. The CDR3 nucleotides are TGTGCCAGCAGCACTCGGACAGGGTCCTATGGAAACACCATATATTTT. The chain links TRBV9 to TRBJ1-3; 8 bases align to TRBD1. Germline V CDR1 and CDR2: SGDLS, YYNGEE. V was pared by 4 bases and J by 3 bases, with 9 bases of the junction left unmatched. The CDR3 spans 16 residues.

This chain connects TRBV18 to TRBJ2-7, with D tentatively TRBD2 (6 bases). Germline-derived CDR1 and CDR2 are KGHSH and LQKENI. The CDR3 totals 13 residues. V lost 5 bases and J lost 3, with 11 bases in between. The CDR3 spells CASSLTRDYEQYF. As DNA, the CDR3 is TGTGCCAGCTCATTGACGCGGGACTACGAGCAGTACTTC.

This sequence joins TRBV27 and TRBJ1-1; 7 bases fit TRBD1. CDR3 size: 12 residues. The V gene end was trimmed by 6 bases and the J gene end by 11 bases; junction bases not matched to a gene: 9. Germline-derived CDR1 and CDR2 are MNHEY and SMNVEV (reference sequence). For the CDR3, the DNA is TGTGCCAGCAGGGACCGGGACAGCCAGGCTTTCTTT. Encoded protein: CASRDRDSQAFF.

The chain couples TRBV5-1 to TRBJ1-3; 8 positions match TRBD1. Trimming removed 4 bases from V and 2 bases from J; junction bases left unmatched: 5. This CDR3 comprises 15 residues. Germline CDR1 SGHRS, CDR2 YFSETQ. The CDR3 DNA is TGCGCCAGCAGCCTAGTGACAGGGGCTGGAAACACCATATATTTT. As protein: CASSLVTGAGNTIYF.

This clone occurred a few times. The chain joins TRBV9 to TRBJ1-3; D is ambiguous. This CDR3 is built from 15 residues. Germline values: CDR1 SGDLS, CDR2 YYNGEE. V was clipped by 0 bases and J by 3 bases, with 10 bases between them. Written as DNA, the CDR3 is TGTGCCAGCAGCGTAGGGGGAGGCTTTGGAAACACCATATATTTT. The encoded protein is CASSVGGGFGNTIYF. Using reference TRBV9 and TRBJ1-3 for the parts outside the CDR3, the full variable domain is DSGVTQTPKHLITATGQRVTLRCSPRSGDLSVYWYQQSLDQGLQFLIQYYNGEERAKGNILERFSAQQFPDLHSELNLSSLELGDSALYFCASSVGGGFGNTIYFGEGSWLTVV.